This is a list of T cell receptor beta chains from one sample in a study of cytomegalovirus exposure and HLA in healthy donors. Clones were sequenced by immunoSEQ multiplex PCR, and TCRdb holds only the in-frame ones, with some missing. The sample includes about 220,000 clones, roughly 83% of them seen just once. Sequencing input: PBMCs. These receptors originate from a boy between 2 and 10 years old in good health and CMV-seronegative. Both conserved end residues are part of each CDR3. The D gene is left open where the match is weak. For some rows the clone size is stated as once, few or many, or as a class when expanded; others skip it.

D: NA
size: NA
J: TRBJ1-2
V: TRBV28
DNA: TGTGCCAGCAGTTCTCAGGCGTTGCGAGGGAACTATGGCTACACCTTC
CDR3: CASSSQALRGNYGYTF

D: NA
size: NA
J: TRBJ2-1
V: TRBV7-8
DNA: TGTGCCAGCAGCTCCCTCGAGGCGGGGGCGAACAATGAGCAGTTCTTC
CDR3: CASSSLEAGANNEQFF

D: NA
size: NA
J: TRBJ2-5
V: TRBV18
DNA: TGTGCCAGCTCACCGGACATCCAAGAGACCCAGTACTTC
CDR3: CASSPDIQETQYF

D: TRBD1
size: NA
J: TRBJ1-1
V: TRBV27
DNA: TGTGCCAGCAGTTTCCTACCGGGACAGGGGAACACTGAAGCTTTCTTT
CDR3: CASSFLPGQGNTEAFF

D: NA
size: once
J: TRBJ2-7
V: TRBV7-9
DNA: TGTGCCAGCAGCCCTCAGGACGAGCAGTACTTC
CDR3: CASSPQDEQYF

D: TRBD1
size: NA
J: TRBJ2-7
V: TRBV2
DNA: TGTGCCAGCAGCAGGGACAGGAGCTACGAGCAGTACTTC
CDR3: CASSRDRSYEQYF

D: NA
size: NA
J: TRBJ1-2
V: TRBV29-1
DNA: TGCAGCGTTGAGGATGGGGGGGCGACGACTTCCTCTAACTATGGCTACACCTTC
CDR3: CSVEDGGATTSSNYGYTF

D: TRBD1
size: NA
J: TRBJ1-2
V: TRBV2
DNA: TGTGCCACACGAGGGGACAGCCTTAACTATGGCTACACCTTC
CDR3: CATRGDSLNYGYTF

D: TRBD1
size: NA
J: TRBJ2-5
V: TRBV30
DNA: TGTGCCTGGAGTGTACACAGGGGGGAGACCCAGTACTTC
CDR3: CAWSVHRGETQYF

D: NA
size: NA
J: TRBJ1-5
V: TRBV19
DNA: TGTGCCAGTAGCGAGATACAGGGAACTAGCAATCAGCCCCAGCATTTT
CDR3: CASSEIQGTSNQPQHF

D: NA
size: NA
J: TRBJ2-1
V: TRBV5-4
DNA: TGTGCCAGCAGCTTGGCCAGGACCGGGATCGCCTACAATGAGCAGTTCTTC
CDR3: CASSLARTGIAYNEQFF

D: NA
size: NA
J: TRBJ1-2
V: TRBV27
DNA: TGTGCCAGCACAACGACGAGGGCCGCGGGTGGCTACACCTTC
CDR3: CASTTTRAAGGYTF

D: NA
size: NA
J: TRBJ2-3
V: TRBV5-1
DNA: TGCGCCAGCAGCTTGGACAACACAGATACGCAGTATTTT
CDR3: CASSLDNTDTQYF

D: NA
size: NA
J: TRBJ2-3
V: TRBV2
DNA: TGTGCCAGTCCCGAGAGGATACCTAGCACAGATACGCAGTATTTT
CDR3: CASPERIPSTDTQYF

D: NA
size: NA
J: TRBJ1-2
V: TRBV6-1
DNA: TGTGCCAGCAGTGCTACGGACAGTTTAATCTATGGCTACACCTTC
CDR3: CASSATDSLIYGYTF

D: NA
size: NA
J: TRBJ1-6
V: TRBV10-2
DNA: TGCGCCAGCAGTGAGTCGAGGGGGGGTTCACCCCTCCACTTT
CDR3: CASSESRGGSPLHF

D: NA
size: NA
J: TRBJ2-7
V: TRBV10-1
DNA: TGCGCCAGCAGTGCAATACGATCAACAGGGGCGGGGTACGAGCAGTACTTC
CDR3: CASSAIRSTGAGYEQYF

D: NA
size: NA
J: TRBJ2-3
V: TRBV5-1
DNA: TGCGCCAGCAGCTTGGGTGGCGGAATTGGCACAGATACGCAGTATTTT
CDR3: CASSLGGGIGTDTQYF

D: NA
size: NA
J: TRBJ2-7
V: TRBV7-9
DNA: TGTGCCAGCAGCTTACTGATGGAGACTGCCTACGAGCAGTACTTC
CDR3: CASSLLMETAYEQYF

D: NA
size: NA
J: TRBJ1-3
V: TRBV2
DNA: TGTGCCAGCAGGGTCCCTATTTCTGGAAACACCATATATTTT
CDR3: CASRVPISGNTIYF

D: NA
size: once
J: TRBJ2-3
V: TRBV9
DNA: TGTGCCAGCACAGCGCAACTCGATACGCAGTATTTT
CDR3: CASTAQLDTQYF

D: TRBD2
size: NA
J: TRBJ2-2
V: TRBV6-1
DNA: TGTGCCACTCCGGGACTAGAGAACACCGGGGAGCTGTTTTTT
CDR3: CATPGLENTGELFF

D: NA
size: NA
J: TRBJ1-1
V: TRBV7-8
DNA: TGTGCCAGCAGCCTCGGAGGTGGAGCTTTCTTT
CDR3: CASSLGGGAFF

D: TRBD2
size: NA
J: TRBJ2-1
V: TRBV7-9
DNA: TGTGCCAGCAGCTCACTAGCGGGAGTCGGTATTGAGCAGTTCTTC
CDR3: CASSSLAGVGIEQFF

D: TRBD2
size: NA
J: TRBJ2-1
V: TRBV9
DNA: TGTGCCAGCAGCGTAGGCGGTAGCGGGAATGAGCAGTTCTTC
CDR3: CASSVGGSGNEQFF

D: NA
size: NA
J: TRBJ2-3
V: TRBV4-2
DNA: TGTGCCAGCAGCCAAGATCACAGCGGAACAGATACGCAGTATTTT
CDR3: CASSQDHSGTDTQYF

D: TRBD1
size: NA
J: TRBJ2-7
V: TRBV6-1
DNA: TGTGCCAGCAGTACTGGACAGGGGGTGGCCTACGAGCAGTACTTC
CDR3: CASSTGQGVAYEQYF

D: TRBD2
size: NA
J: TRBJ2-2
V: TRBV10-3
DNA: TGTGCCATCCCCGCCTTTGGACTAGCGGGAGTAGGTACCGGGGAGCTGTTTTTT
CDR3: CAIPAFGLAGVGTGELFF

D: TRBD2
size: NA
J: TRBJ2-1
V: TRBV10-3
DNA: TGTGCCATCAGGGCTAGCGGGGGTTTATACAATGAGCAGTTCTTC
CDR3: CAIRASGGLYNEQFF

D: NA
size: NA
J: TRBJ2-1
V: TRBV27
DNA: TGTGCCAGTTCTTATAGGGAGCCCAGAGAGGAGCAGTTCTTC
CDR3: CASSYREPREEQFF

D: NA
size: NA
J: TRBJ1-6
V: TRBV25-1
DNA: TGTGCCAGCAGTGTTCGGCAGGGACAAAATTCACCCCTCCACTTT
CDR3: CASSVRQGQNSPLHF

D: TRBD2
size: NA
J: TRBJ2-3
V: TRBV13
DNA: TGTGCCAGCAGCTTTACTAGCGGGAGGGCCCCAGATACGCAGTATTTT
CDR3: CASSFTSGRAPDTQYF

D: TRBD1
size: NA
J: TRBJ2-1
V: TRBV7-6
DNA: TGTGCCAGCAGCTTAGTGGGGGACAGTAGGCCCTACAATGAGCAGTTCTTC
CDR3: CASSLVGDSRPYNEQFF

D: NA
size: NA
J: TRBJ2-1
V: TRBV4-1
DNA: TGCGCCAGCAGCCAATATGGCCCAGGGGAGCAGTTCTTC
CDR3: CASSQYGPGEQFF

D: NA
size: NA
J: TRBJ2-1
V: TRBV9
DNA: TGTGCCAGCAGCGTACCGGAGTACAATGAGCAGTTCTTC
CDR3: CASSVPEYNEQFF

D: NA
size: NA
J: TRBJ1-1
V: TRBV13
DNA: TGTGCCAGCAGCTTAGGCATACTGATGAACACTGAAGCTTTCTTT
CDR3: CASSLGILMNTEAFF

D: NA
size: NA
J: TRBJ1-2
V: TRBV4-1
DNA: TGCGCCAGCAGCCAAGATGGCCCAGGGGTGGGTAGGGGCTACACCTTC
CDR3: CASSQDGPGVGRGYTF

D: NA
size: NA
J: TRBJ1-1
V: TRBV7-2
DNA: TGTGCCAGCAGCTTAATTACGGGGCGGGGGACTGAAGCTTTCTTT
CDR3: CASSLITGRGTEAFF

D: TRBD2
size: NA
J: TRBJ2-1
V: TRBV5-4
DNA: TGTGCCAGCAGCTTCGGCCTAGCGGGCTCCTACAATGAGCAGTTCTTC
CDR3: CASSFGLAGSYNEQFF

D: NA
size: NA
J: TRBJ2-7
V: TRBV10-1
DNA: TGCGCCAGCAGTCTTCCTCTCGAGCAGTACTTC
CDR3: CASSLPLEQYF

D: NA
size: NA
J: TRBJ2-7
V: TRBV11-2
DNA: TGTGCCAGCAGCCGGGGTCTAAACTACGAGCAGTACTTC
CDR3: CASSRGLNYEQYF

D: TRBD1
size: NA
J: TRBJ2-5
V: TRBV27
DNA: TGTGCCGGCAGCCCGGGGACAGGGGGGAAAGAGACCCAGTACTTC
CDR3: CAGSPGTGGKETQYF

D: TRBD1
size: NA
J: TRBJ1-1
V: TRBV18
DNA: TGTGCCAGCTCACCAGCCACAGGGGGGGGGAACACTGAAGCTTTCTTT
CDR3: CASSPATGGGNTEAFF

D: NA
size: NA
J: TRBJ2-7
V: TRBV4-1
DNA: TGCGCCAGCAGCCCTTCCGGGACTTACTACTACGAACAGTACTTC
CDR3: CASSPSGTYYYEQYF

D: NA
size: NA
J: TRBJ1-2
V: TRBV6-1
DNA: TGTGCCAGCAGTTTACAGGTTAACTATGGCTACACCTTC
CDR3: CASSLQVNYGYTF

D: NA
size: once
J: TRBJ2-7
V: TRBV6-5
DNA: TGTGCCAGCAGCCCCGTTCCCAGTCTCGAGCAGTACTTC
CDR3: CASSPVPSLEQYF

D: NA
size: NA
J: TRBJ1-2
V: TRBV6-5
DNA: TGTGCCAGCAGTTACGGTCCAGGAGGACACTATGGCTACACCTTC
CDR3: CASSYGPGGHYGYTF

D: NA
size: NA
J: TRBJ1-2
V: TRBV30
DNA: TGTGCCTGGAAATTGCAGGGGACTAACTATGGCTACACCTTC
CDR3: CAWKLQGTNYGYTF

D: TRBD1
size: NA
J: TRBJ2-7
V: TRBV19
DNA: TGTGCCAGTAGTATCAGACAGGGCCCCTACGAGCAGTACTTC
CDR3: CASSIRQGPYEQYF

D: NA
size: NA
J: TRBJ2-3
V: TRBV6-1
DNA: TGTGCCAGCAGTTCGATGGGGGGTGGCACAGATACGCAGTATTTT
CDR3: CASSSMGGGTDTQYF

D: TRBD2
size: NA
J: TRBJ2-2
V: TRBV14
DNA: TGTGCCAGCAGCCAAGTGGGACTAGCGACCGGGGAGCTGTTTTTT
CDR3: CASSQVGLATGELFF

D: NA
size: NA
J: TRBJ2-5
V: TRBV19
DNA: TGTGCCAGTAGTTCGCACCTTAGCGGCATGGGGGAGACCCAGTACTTC
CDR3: CASSSHLSGMGETQYF

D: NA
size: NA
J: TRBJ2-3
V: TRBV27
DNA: TGTGCCAGCAGGAGGATCGGCACAGATACGCAGTATTTT
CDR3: CASRRIGTDTQYF

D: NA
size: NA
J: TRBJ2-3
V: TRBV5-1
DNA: TGCGCCAGCAGCTTGGGGGGGGAAGATACGCAGTATTTT
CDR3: CASSLGGEDTQYF